The 13 T cell receptor beta chains listed next were all sequenced from one sample in a study of human T cells and chemical hapten exposure. TCRdb fed the RACE reads into MiXCR, producing one record per CDR3 protein. In the table there are fewer than 100,000 distinct CDR3 sequences, around 9.3% of which are singletons. The time point here: healthy volunteer bleed at 6 weeks. The authors extracted total RNA from unfractionated whole blood. Sequenced: whole blood. The receptors shown here come from a female donor in good health. Some clones in this sample may be carry-over from other donors' samples.

Ten or more counts support this clonotype. This rearrangement joins TRBV7-2 to TRBJ2-1; 10 bases fit TRBD2. This CDR3 comprises 18 residues. The germline CDR1 and CDR2 sequences are SGHTA and FQGNSA. The ends lost 0 bases at V and 8 bases at J; junction bases unmatched: 13. This CDR3 reads CASSLALGRTSGFYEQFF. The CDR3 DNA reads as TGTGCCAGCAGCTTAGCGCTCGGAAGGACTAGCGGTTTTTATGAGCAGTTCTTC.

This chain joins TRBV20-1 and TRBJ1-5; 9 bases are shared with TRBD1. Trimming at V came to 6 bases and at J to 6 bases, leaving 6 bases not matched to a gene. Germline assignment: CDR1 DFQATT and CDR2 SNEGSKA (reference sequence). CDR3 length: 13 amino acids. This chain's CDR3 is CSAGQGTSQPQHF. The CDR3 nucleotides read TGCAGTGCAGGACAGGGGACAAGTCAGCCCCAGCATTTT.

This clonotype was picked up many times. The chain links TRBV7-9 to TRBJ2-5, with D perhaps matching TRBD1 or TRBD2 (5 bases each). Germline V lookup: CDR1 SEHNR, CDR2 FQNEAQ (reference sequence). Trimming cost V 4 bases and J 9 bases, with 18 bases left between them. The CDR3 is made up of 14 amino acids. The DNA for the CDR3 is TGTGCCAGCAGCTATAACCGGGACCAAGCGGCCCAGTACTTC. This translates into CASSYNRDQAAQYF.

Turning to this clonotype: A read error likely explains this, since a far larger clone differs by one base. The genes are TRBV6-2 or TRBV6-3 and TRBJ2-6, with D perhaps TRBD2 (6 bases). The V gene lost 5 bases and the J gene lost 0 bases, with 8 bases spanning the gap. This CDR3 is built from 15 residues. Germline values: CDR1 MNHEY, CDR2 SVGEGT. This CDR3 is CASSRGSSGANVLTF. CDR3 sequence (DNA): TGTGCCAGCAGTCGGGGGAGCTCTGGGGCCAACGTCCTGACTTTC.

This clonotype was observed a few times. J is TRBJ2-7 and V is TRBV4-1; D is possibly TRBD2 (5 bases). Germline-derived CDR1 and CDR2 are MGHRA and YSYEKL. V gave up 1 base and J gave up 2 bases, with 12 bases separating them. This CDR3 has 15 residues. This CDR3 is CASSQVLGSPYEQYF. The CDR3, as DNA: TGCGCCAGCAGCCAAGTGTTGGGGAGCCCCTACGAGCAGTACTTC.

Many counts were recorded for this clonotype. The genes are TRBV24-1 and TRBJ1-5, with D unresolved. The germline CDR1 and CDR2 sequences are KGHDR and SFDVKD. Trimming took off 3 bases at V and 1 base at J, with 3 bases between the two ends. This CDR3 has 13 residues. The CDR3 nucleotides read TGTGCCACCAGTGATGTAAGCAATCAGCCCCAGCATTTT. Its translation: CATSDVSNQPQHF.

This clonotype was observed at least ten times. V usage is TRBV7-8 and J usage is TRBJ1-1, with a possible D match to TRBD1 (5 bases). CDR1 and CDR2 from the germline V gene are SGHVS and FQNEAQ. Trimming removed 7 bases at V and 3 bases at J, with 21 bases between. The CDR3 totals 16 residues. The CDR3 DNA reads TGTGCCAGCACCACCAAGGTTGGGGGGAAGGACACTGAAGCTTTCTTT. It specifies CASTTKVGGKDTEAFF.

This clonotype was seen repeatedly, ten times or more. V gene TRBV6-5 combines with J gene TRBJ2-5; 14 bases fit TRBD2. J was trimmed by 0 bases and V by 6 bases; bases with no gene match: 3. Germline CDR1 is MNHEY and CDR2 is SVGAGI. The CDR3 runs to 16 residues. The CDR3 nucleotides read TGTGCCAGCAGCCGGACTAGCGGGGGGCACCAAGAGACCCAGTACTTC. Amino acid sequence: CASSRTSGGHQETQYF.

This clonotype was counted between two and nine times. CDR3 residues: CASSLVGQQRTQYF. DNA for the CDR3: TGTGCCAGCAGCTTAGTCGGGCAGCAACGGACCCAGTACTTC. The V call is TRBV11-2, the J call TRBJ2-5; D uncertain. The CDR3 sequence is 14 residues long. Per germline, CDR1 SGHAT and CDR2 FQNNGV. Trimming pared 1 base from V and 7 bases from J, leaving 13 bases between.

This rearrangement joins TRBV29-1 to TRBJ2-1; the D call may be TRBD1 or TRBD2 (5 bases each). The CDR3 is made up of 16 amino acids. Germline V CDR1 and CDR2: SQVTM, ANQGSEA. The CDR3 nucleotides read TGCAGTTCAAGAGGACCAGGGACGCATCAGGACAATGAGCAGTTCTTC. It is translated as CSSRGPGTHQDNEQFF.

The chain recombines TRBV12-5 with TRBJ1-6; D gene ambiguous. CDR3 length: 14 amino acids. Germline CDR1 reads LGHNT; CDR2 reads FRNRAP. V was cut by 3 bases and J by 7 bases, with 10 bases left in between. The CDR3 region has the DNA TGTGCTAGTGGTTTCGGGCCTACCAATTCACCCCTCCACTTT. Amino acids: CASGFGPTNSPLHF.

Only a few counts were recorded for this clonotype. CDR3 protein: CASSYPTLQGGGTDTQYF. The CDR3 DNA sequence: TGTGCCAGCAGTTACCCGACCCTCCAAGGGGGGGGCACAGATACGCAGTATTTT. This chain joins TRBV6-6 and TRBJ2-3; TRBD2 is a possible D gene (7 bases). The CDR3 is made up of 18 amino acids. V dropped 2 bases and J dropped 1 base, with 19 bases sitting between them. Germline values: CDR1 MNHNY, CDR2 SVGAGI (reference sequence).

As regards this clonotype: A read error may explain this, as a much larger clone is one base away. This chain uses TRBV6-2 or TRBV6-3 with TRBJ2-3; no reliable D call. The CDR3 sequence is 11 residues long. V was clipped by 5 bases and J by 6 bases, with 6 bases between them. Germline V gene lookup returns CDR1 MNHEY and CDR2 SVGEGT. In DNA, the CDR3 is TGTGCCAGCAGTACTTTTGATACGCAGTATTTT. It is translated as CASSTFDTQYF.